This entry lists 8 T cell receptor beta chains sequenced from one sample in a study of CD8+CD57+ T cells in acquired aplastic anemia. Individuals selected for sequencing had exhibited CD8+CD57+ cell expansion on flow cytometry. TCR beta VDJ combinations and CDR3 sequences were profiled from genomic DNA. TCRdb called the reads again in MiXCR, with one record for every CDR3 protein. The repertoire holds a few hundred thousand distinct CDR3 sequences, 82% seen once, with about 41% in the top ten. The sample consisted of sorted CD4+, CD8+, or CD8+CD57+ T cells (not recorded which) from PBMCs. The receptor source for this set is a human donor with aplastic anemia.

The gene calls are TRBV29-1 and TRBJ2-3, with D maybe TRBD1 (6 bases). Germline-derived CDR1 and CDR2 are SQVTM and ANQGSEA. The CDR3 loop spans 13 amino acids. Trimming removed 5 bases from V and 0 bases from J, with 9 bases in between. The CDR3 DNA is TGCAGCGTTTCCCAGGGGAGCACAGATACGCAGTATTTT. This encodes CSVSQGSTDTQYF.

The chain carries TRBV7-2 and TRBJ2-7; 10 bases map to TRBD2. V lost 5 bases and J lost 2; bases outside the gene matches: 6. There are 15 residues in the CDR3. Germline V lookup: CDR1 SGHTA, CDR2 FQGNSA. The CDR3 loop is CASSPRLAGTYEQYF. In DNA form, the CDR3 reads TGTGCCAGCAGCCCCAGACTAGCGGGCACCTACGAGCAGTACTTC.

The CDR3 loop is CASSDPGRDYPQYF. The CDR3, as DNA: TGTGCCAGCAGTGACCCGGGCAGAGATTACCCCCAGTACTTC. The J gene is TRBJ2-7, the V gene TRBV2, with unresolved D. Germline-derived CDR1 and CDR2 are SNHLY and FYNNEI. V lost 3 bases, J lost 10 bases, and 19 bases lay in between. The CDR3 consists of 14 residues.

The chain employs TRBV7-9 and TRBJ1-1; no definite D call. Between the trimmed V and J ends, which lost 3 bases and 1 base, there was a span of 12 bases. Germline V CDR1 and CDR2: SEHNR, FQNEAQ (reference sequence). This CDR3 has 15 amino acids. The CDR3 bases are TGTGCCAGCAGCTTTGATAGAAGCGGGAACACTGAAGCTTTCTTT. Protein: CASSFDRSGNTEAFF.

The V call is TRBV11-3, the J call TRBJ2-3; maybe TRBD1 (5 bases). The germline V gene encodes CDR1 SGHNT and CDR2 YENEEA. This CDR3 has 14 amino acids. V was shortened by 2 bases and J by 13 bases, with 19 bases between the two germline ends. As DNA, the CDR3 is TGTGCCAGCAGCTTACAAGGGGCAGCCCGGGTCAAGTATTTT. This encodes CASSLQGAARVKYF.

This clonotype came up a few times. The limits of the CDR3 on the DNA are not certain, so only TCRdb's listed CDR3 is given. V and J are TRBV7-9 and TRBJ2-6; TRBD1, the table's D call, lacks a check against the DNA. Germline V gives CDR1 SEHNR, CDR2 FQNEAQ (reference sequence). The CDR3 spans 16 amino acids, including both terminal residues. The chain's CDR3 is CASSLVPGELFFGLTF.

V and J are TRBV7-6 and TRBJ1-6, with D possibly matching TRBD1 (5 bases). The germline V gene has CDR1 SGHVS and CDR2 FNYEAQ. The germline V and J ends were trimmed by 0 bases and 16 bases, with 22 bases remaining between them. The CDR3 has 16 residues. CDR3 sequence: CASSLAHGAKDSQLHF. The DNA of the CDR3 is TGTGCCAGCAGCTTAGCCCACGGGGCAAAAGATTCCCAGCTCCACTTT.

In regard to this clonotype: Mismatch with germline at one junction end may stem from a read error. The chain is built from TRBV13 and TRBJ2-1, with 8 nucleotides matching TRBD2. CDR1 PRHDT and CDR2 FYEKMQ come from the germline V gene (reference sequence). CDR3 length: 14 residues. The CDR3 loop reads CATSLSGSRDEQFF. The CDR3 DNA follows: TGTGCCACCAGCTTAAGCGGGAGTAGGGATGAGCAGTTCTTC.